This is a list of T cell receptor beta chains from one sample in a study of TIL therapy for anti-PD-1-resistant metastatic lung cancer. Some clones are missing from TCRdb's copy, which holds only in-frame ones; the method was immunoSEQ multiplex PCR. This sample has just over 20,000 clones, with under 80% found just once. The sample was blood, taken at baseline. These receptors all come from a person between 25 and 80 years old with non-small cell lung cancer. Both conserved end residues are part of each CDR3.

TRBJ2-3	TRBV4-3	CASSQRLTSGSGADTQYF
TRBJ1-2	TRBV4-1	CASSQSTPQGAVYGYTF
TRBJ1-1	TRBV27	CASSLGGAREMSRTEAFF
TRBJ1-6	TRBV5-1	CASSPSGGGSPLHF
TRBJ1-4	TRBV28	CATGRPGQVNEKLFF
TRBJ1-2	TRBV7-9	CASSLGGVYGYTF
TRBJ2-3	TRBV7-2	CASSLGLAVGGDTQYF
TRBJ2-1	TRBV6-5	CASSYSDAYNEQFF
TRBJ1-2	TRBV4-3	CASSQGEGSNGYTF
TRBJ2-1	TRBV5-5	CASTIDGVSYNEQFF
TRBJ2-1	TRBV6-6	CASSYGLAGGPYEQFF
TRBJ2-2	TRBV10-1	CASRLGAFTGELFF
TRBJ2-2	TRBV2	CASKISAGGELFF
TRBJ2-1	TRBV18	CASSLGQGTGREQFF
TRBJ2-3	TRBV4-3	CASSPALTDTQYF
TRBJ2-6	TRBV5-5	CASSFSPGAGSGANVLTF
TRBJ2-7	TRBV15	CATSRPFLAGEQYF
TRBJ2-2	TRBV5-1	CASSLSGKSTGELFF
TRBJ1-1	TRBV6-5	CASSPLGQVTEAFF
TRBJ2-3	TRBV10-1	CASSDLMTSTDTQYF
TRBJ2-3	TRBV28	CASSVTGGTGTDTQYF
TRBJ2-1	TRBV7-6	CASRQTSGRGGEQFF
TRBJ1-4	TRBV30	CAWSANSGHGNEKLFF
TRBJ2-3	TRBV19	CASSILTSGDTQYF
TRBJ2-5	TRBV27	CASSLLGGVGGYQETQYF
TRBJ2-1	TRBV27	CASSHTRGRGYNEQFF
TRBJ2-7	TRBV7-2	CASSLDQGASYEQYF
TRBJ2-5	TRBV29-1	CSVDRGQTQYF
TRBJ1-5	TRBV6-5	CASSYSHDSNQPQHF
TRBJ2-5	TRBV7-2	CASSLGVAGYQETQYF
TRBJ1-3	TRBV5-4	CASSLGGYSGNTIYF
TRBJ1-1	TRBV29-1	CSVEAGPEAFF
TRBJ1-2	TRBV5-1	CASSGTGYYTF
TRBJ2-7	TRBV5-1	CASSLAGRFYEQYF
TRBJ2-7	TRBV9	CASSVAGTRGEQYF
TRBJ2-7	TRBV2	CASSEGGRGAYEQYF
TRBJ2-1	TRBV13	CASSLVRGRLTYNEQFF